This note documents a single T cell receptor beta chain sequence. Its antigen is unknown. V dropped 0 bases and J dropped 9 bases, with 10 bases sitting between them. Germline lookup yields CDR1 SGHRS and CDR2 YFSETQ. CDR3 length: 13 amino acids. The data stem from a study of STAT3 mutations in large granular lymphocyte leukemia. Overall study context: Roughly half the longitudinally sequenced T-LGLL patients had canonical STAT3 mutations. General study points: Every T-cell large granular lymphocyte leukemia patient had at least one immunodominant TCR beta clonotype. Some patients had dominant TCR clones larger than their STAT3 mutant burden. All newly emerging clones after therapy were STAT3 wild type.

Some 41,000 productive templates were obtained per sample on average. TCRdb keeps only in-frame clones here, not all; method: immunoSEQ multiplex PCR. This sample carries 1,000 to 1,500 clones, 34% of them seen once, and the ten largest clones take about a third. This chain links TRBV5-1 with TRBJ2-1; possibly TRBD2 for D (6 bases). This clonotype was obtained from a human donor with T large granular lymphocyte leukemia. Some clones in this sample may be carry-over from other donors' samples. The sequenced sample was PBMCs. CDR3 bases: TGCGCCAGCAGCTTGGGACTAGGGTTTGAGCAGTTCTTC. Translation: CASSLGLGFEQFF.